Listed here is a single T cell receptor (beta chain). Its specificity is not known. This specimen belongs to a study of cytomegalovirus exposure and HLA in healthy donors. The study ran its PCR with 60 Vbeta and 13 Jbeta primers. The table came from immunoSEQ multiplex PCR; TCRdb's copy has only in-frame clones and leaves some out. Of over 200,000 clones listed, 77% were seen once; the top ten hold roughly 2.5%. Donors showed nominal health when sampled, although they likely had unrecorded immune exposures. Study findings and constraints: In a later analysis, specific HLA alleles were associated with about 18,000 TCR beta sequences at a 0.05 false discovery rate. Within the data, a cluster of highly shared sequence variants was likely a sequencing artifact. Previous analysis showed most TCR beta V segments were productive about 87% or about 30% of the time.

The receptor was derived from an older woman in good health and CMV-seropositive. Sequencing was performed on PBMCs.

The CDR3 spells CATRLAIYNEQFF. The CDR3, as DNA: TGTGCCACCCGACTAGCGATCTACAATGAGCAGTTCTTC. The chain employs TRBV2 and TRBJ2-1; 8 bases agree with TRBD2. This CDR3 spans 13 amino acids. The germline V gene encodes CDR1 SNHLY and CDR2 FYNNEI. V shed 10 bases, J shed 3 bases, and the junction held 5 bases outside the gene matches. Using reference TRBV2 and TRBJ2-1 for the parts outside the CDR3, the full variable domain is EPEVTQTPSHQVTQMGQEVILRCVPISNHLYFYWYRQILGQKVEFLVSFYNNEISEKSEIFDDQFSVERPDGSNFTLKIRSTKLEDSAMYFCATRLAIYNEQFFGPGTRLTVL.